The source of this T cell receptor (beta chain) is a study of identical twins. This clonotype has a count of ten or more. Template switching, a step in the protocol, added a universal primer site, and cDNA carried unique molecular identifiers. TCRdb independently ran MiXCR on the 5' RACE reads; one entry per CDR3 protein. The data contain roughly 570,000 distinct CDR3 sequences, more than 9% of them singletons. Germline V lookup: CDR1 DFQATT, CDR2 SNEGSKA (reference sequence). The CDR3 is made up of 15 amino acids. V dropped 3 bases and J dropped 4; count of bases not matched to a gene: 9. Separately, the same data were catalogued under a study of yellow fever vaccine responses in identical twins.

The sample was PBMCs. The sequence derives from a young woman in good health. The V call is TRBV20-1, the J call TRBJ2-3, with 8 nucleotides matching TRBD2. In DNA, the CDR3 is TGCAGTGCTAGGTCCGAGCGGGAGAGGGCAGATACGCAGTATTTT. Translation gives CSARSERERADTQYF.